Listed below are T cell receptor beta chains from one sample, sequenced in a study of PD-1 blockade in classical Hodgkin lymphoma. Libraries were prepared by immunoSEQ multiplex PCR; TCRdb keeps only in-frame clonotypes and omits some of them. The data contain about 27,000 clones, about three quarters of them singletons. The sample here was CD4+ T cells from blood, taken at baseline. These receptors were collected from a human donor with classical Hodgkin lymphoma. CDR3s include the opening cysteine and the closing phenylalanine or tryptophan. D genes are given only for firm matches. Clone size appears in some rows only: once, few, many, or a class for an expanded clone.

>TRBV7-6|TRBD2|-|TRBJ2-1
TGTGCCAGCAGCCTGGGACTAGCGGGGAACAATGAGCAGTTCTTC
CASSLGLAGNNEQFF
>TRBV4-3|TRBD1|-|TRBJ1-4
TGCGCCAGCAGCCAACCGGGACAGCTTAATGAAAAACTGTTTTTT
CASSQPGQLNEKLFF
>TRBV7-7|-|-|TRBJ2-1
TGTGCCAGCAGCTTACTTAGGGGGGCAGGCAATGAGCAGTTCTTC
CASSLLRGAGNEQFF
>TRBV13|-|-|TRBJ1-1
TGTGCCAGCAGCTTAGGTAAGTTCCAGGGGAACACTGAAGCTTTCTTT
CASSLGKFQGNTEAFF
>TRBV18|TRBD1|-|TRBJ2-7
TGTGCCAGCTCACCACGTTCCAGGACAGGGGGCGGGTACGAGCAGTACTTC
CASSPRSRTGGGYEQYF
>TRBV6-5|-|-|TRBJ1-1
TGTGCCAGCAGTTACTCGCAGAACACTGAAGCTTTCTTT
CASSYSQNTEAFF
>TRBV6-1|-|-|TRBJ2-1
TGTGCCAGCAGTGATATTTATAATGAGCAGTTCTTC
CASSDIYNEQFF
>TRBV30|TRBD1|few|TRBJ1-5
TGTGCCTTCAGGGAGGGGACAGGGGGCTCTCAGCCCCAGCATTTT
CAFREGTGGSQPQHF
>TRBV7-9|-|-|TRBJ1-1
TGTGCCAGCAGTCCAGGCGTCACTGAAGCTTTCTTT
CASSPGVTEAFF
>TRBV27|-|-|TRBJ1-2
TGTGCCAGCAGCCTAGACGGAGGCTATGGCTACACCTTC
CASSLDGGYGYTF
>TRBV2|TRBD1|-|TRBJ1-5
TGTGCCAGCAGTGGGTTCGGGGGAGGGGGCCATAAGAGCAATCAGCCCCAGCATTTT
CASSGFGGGGHKSNQPQHF
>TRBV11-3|TRBD2|-|TRBJ2-1
TGTGCCAGCAGCTCCTCGGGACTAGGGCTCGATGAGCAGTTCTTC
CASSSSGLGLDEQFF
>TRBV6-1|-|-|TRBJ1-2
TGTGCCAGCAGAGGAGACCGGCGCTATGGCTACACCTTC
CASRGDRRYGYTF
>TRBV5-1|-|-|TRBJ2-3
TGCGCCAGCAGCTTGGCGGGACTCGCAGATACGCAGTATTTT
CASSLAGLADTQYF
>TRBV28|TRBD1|-|TRBJ2-7
TGTGCCAGCAGGACAGGGTTGGGCTACGAGCAGTACTTC
CASRTGLGYEQYF
>TRBV10-1|-|-|TRBJ1-4
TGCGCCAGCAGTGAGTCGATAAAGGGGACAACTAATGAAAAACTGTTTTTT
CASSESIKGTTNEKLFF
>TRBV6-6|-|-|TRBJ1-5
TGTGCCAGCACCGCAATTGAGGATCAGCCCCAGCATTTT
CASTAIEDQPQHF
>TRBV6-4|-|-|TRBJ2-1
TGTGCCAGCAGTGACTCGGGCGGGCGGCGGCAGTTCTTC
CASSDSGGRRQFF
>TRBV7-9|-|-|TRBJ2-5
TGTGCCAGCAGCTCGCCGGGACCCTCGGGGGAGACCCAGTACTTC
CASSSPGPSGETQYF
>TRBV2|TRBD1|few|TRBJ2-2
TGTGCCAGCAGTGTTCTGGGACAGGGGAACACCGGGGAGCTGTTTTTT
CASSVLGQGNTGELFF
>TRBV23-1|-|-|TRBJ1-1
TGCGCCAGCAGTCAGGGGGGGGAGAACACTGAAGCTTTCTTT
CASSQGGENTEAFF
>TRBV18|TRBD2|-|TRBJ2-1
TGTGCCAGCTCACAAAGACTAGCGGGGGGCCTAGGGGACAATGAGCAGTTCTTC
CASSQRLAGGLGDNEQFF
>TRBV18|-|-|TRBJ1-4
TGTGCCAGCTCACCACCAGGGACGGCGCTTAATGAAAAACTGTTTTTT
CASSPPGTALNEKLFF
>TRBV2|-|-|TRBJ2-2
TGTGCCAGCAGTGGTAGGCCTCGGGCCGGGGAGCTGTTTTTT
CASSGRPRAGELFF
>TRBV7-8|-|-|TRBJ2-3
TGTGCCAGCACCCGGTATGATCGCACAGATACGCAGTATTTT
CASTRYDRTDTQYF
>TRBV7-9|-|-|TRBJ1-2
TGTGCCAGCAGCTTATTCGCCAGTGAAAACTATGGCTACACCTTC
CASSLFASENYGYTF
>TRBV6-1|TRBD1|-|TRBJ1-3
TGTGCCAGCAGTGACAGGGGGCCCCCCTCTGGAAACACCATATATTTT
CASSDRGPPSGNTIYF
>TRBV6-5|-|few|TRBJ1-2
TGTGCCAGCAGTTACTCGACCAGAAACTATGGCTACACCTTC
CASSYSTRNYGYTF
>TRBV6-5|-|-|TRBJ1-2
TGTGCCAGCAGTTACTCGAAGCCTCTTCTAGCTGGCTACACCTTC
CASSYSKPLLAGYTF
>TRBV7-3|TRBD1|once|TRBJ2-5
TGTGCCAGCAGCTTAACGGGGACAGATCAAGAGACCCAGTACTTC
CASSLTGTDQETQYF
>TRBV9|-|-|TRBJ1-3
TGTGCCAGCAGCGTTTCTTCGGGGGACTCTGGAAACACCATATATTTT
CASSVSSGDSGNTIYF
>TRBV5-3|-|once|TRBJ1-4
TGTGCCAGAAGCTTGCTAGGGGTTGCTAATGAAAAACTGTTTTTT
CARSLLGVANEKLFF
>TRBV7-2|-|-|TRBJ2-4
TGTGCCAGCAGCCAGAACTTATTTTACCAGTACTTC
CASSQNLFYQYF
>TRBV6-1|-|-|TRBJ1-1
TGTGCCAGCAGTGAAGTCGAGGGCACTGAAGCTTTCTTT
CASSEVEGTEAFF
>TRBV27|TRBD2|-|TRBJ2-7
TGTGCCAGCAGTTTATCGAACCCAGCGGGGGGCCACGAGCAGTACTTC
CASSLSNPAGGHEQYF
>TRBV20-1|-|-|TRBJ2-7
TGCAGTGCTAGCGGGGCCCACGAGCAGTACTTC
CSASGAHEQYF
>TRBV11-2|-|few|TRBJ2-7
TGTGCCAGCAGCTTAGGGTGGGTCGGGTCCTACGAGCAGTACTTC
CASSLGWVGSYEQYF
>TRBV5-1|-|few|TRBJ1-2
TGCGCCAGTTCAATCGGGTTAAACTATGGCTACACCTTC
CASSIGLNYGYTF
>TRBV11-2|-|once|TRBJ2-3
TGTGCCAGCAGCACGGGGTACAGCACAGATACGCAGTATTTT
CASSTGYSTDTQYF
>TRBV18|-|-|TRBJ1-5
TGTGCCAGCTCACCAGGGGAGCATCAGCCCCAGCATTTT
CASSPGEHQPQHF
>TRBV5-6|-|few|TRBJ1-2
TGTGCCAGCAGCTTGCTTCGCCAGATCCATGGCTACACCTTC
CASSLLRQIHGYTF
>TRBV7-8|-|once|TRBJ1-2
TGTGCCAGCAGCACCCATAAGGGGGGGGTTGGGTATGGCTACACCTTC
CASSTHKGGVGYGYTF
>TRBV28|-|-|TRBJ2-7
TGTGCCAGCAGTTCCCGGACTCACCCCTACGAGCAGTACTTC
CASSSRTHPYEQYF
>TRBV28|TRBD1|-|TRBJ2-2
TGTGCCAGCAGACAGGGGTCGAACACCGGGGAGCTGTTTTTT
CASRQGSNTGELFF
>TRBV18|-|-|TRBJ2-7
TGTGCCAGCTCTCCCCGTGTGACAGGTAGTAACGAGCAGTACTTC
CASSPRVTGSNEQYF
>TRBV6-4|TRBD1|-|TRBJ1-1
TGTGCCAGCAAAACGGACAGGGAAAACACTGAAGCTTTCTTT
CASKTDRENTEAFF
>TRBV9|-|-|TRBJ1-2
TGTGCCAGCAGCGTAGGGGGCGACTATGGCTACACCTTC
CASSVGGDYGYTF
>TRBV4-2|-|-|TRBJ1-6
TGTGCCAGCAGGCCCCCGAGTCGTAATTCACCCCTCCACTTT
CASRPPSRNSPLHF
>TRBV28|-|once|TRBJ1-5
TGTGCCAGCAGTCCCTCGGGGGGCCCCAATCAGCCCCAGCATTTT
CASSPSGGPNQPQHF
>TRBV30|-|-|TRBJ2-6
TGTGCCTGTAGAAGGGCGTCCGGGGCCAACGTCCTGACTTTC
CACRRASGANVLTF
>TRBV18|TRBD2|-|TRBJ2-5
TGTGCCAGCTCAGCACTAGCGGGGCCGTACCAAGAGACCCAGTACTTC
CASSALAGPYQETQYF
>TRBV23-1|-|once|TRBJ1-5
TGCGCCAGCAGTCAATGGCAGGGCGAGAATAGCAATCAGCCCCAGCATTTT
CASSQWQGENSNQPQHF
>TRBV6-5|-|-|TRBJ1-1
TGTGCCAGCAGTCGTACGTCCCCCACTGAAGCTTTCTTT
CASSRTSPTEAFF
>TRBV5-3|-|-|TRBJ2-3
TGTGCCAGAAGCCCCGACACCCCAGATACGCAGTATTTT
CARSPDTPDTQYF